The rows below give T cell receptor beta chains drawn from one sample of a study of T cells in Graves' hyperthyroidism and ophthalmopathy. TCRdb recomputed calls from the multiplex PCR reads with MiXCR, one row per CDR3 protein. This sample has 600,000 or so distinct CDR3 sequences, with 40% to 55% found just once. Sequenced sample: peripheral blood or thyroid tissue (not recorded which). The receptors stem from a woman between 18 and 30 years old with Graves' hyperthyroidism. Each CDR3 is given with its conserved first and last residue.

v_call cdr3_aa
TRBV10-3 CAISEYSQKNQPQHF
TRBV5-1 CASSLAVIGGDNYGYTF
TRBV24-1 CATPPRTGVFRGTQETQYF
TRBV6-1 CASSDRVGGTEAFF
TRBV7-9 CASSQGTRAFF
TRBV10-3 CAISVGRNQPQHF
TRBV19 CASSTRRHNSGNTIYF
TRBV19 CASRTGTANSPLHF
TRBV24-1 CATSGDRDKGLDGYTF
TRBV10-3 CASSQGQNRGSYEQYF
TRBV5-1 CASSPTRRENYGYTF
TRBV2 CASRGLAGLEQYF
TRBV2 CASLGGGKLFF
TRBV7-8 CASSLAGFGQPQHF
TRBV9 CASSVAYRASGNTIYF
TRBV12-3/TRBV12-4 CASSAGQGLHGYTF
TRBV7-8 CASSSQREGNYEQYF
TRBV5-6 CASSLGIPSYEQYF
TRBV7-9 CASSFGGNTEAFF
TRBV6-1 CASSAGTITGELFF
TRBV2 CASKGRPLNTEAFF
TRBV7-9 CASSPREGPIYGYTF
TRBV15 CATSSLGGGSYEQYF
TRBV6-6 CASRYWTSGTYEQYF
TRBV20-1 CSASHGFRGTEAFF
TRBV2 CASSEVAGAPNEKLFF
TRBV25-1 CASSKGRIATNEKLFF
TRBV29-1 CSVARGNSYEQYF
TRBV6-1 CASRSRSNQPQHF
TRBV7-9 CASSRVYGYTF
TRBV12-3/TRBV12-4 CASSLGGTAIGYTF
TRBV2 CASGGLAGATEQYF
TRBV15 CATSRDWRQGNQPQYF